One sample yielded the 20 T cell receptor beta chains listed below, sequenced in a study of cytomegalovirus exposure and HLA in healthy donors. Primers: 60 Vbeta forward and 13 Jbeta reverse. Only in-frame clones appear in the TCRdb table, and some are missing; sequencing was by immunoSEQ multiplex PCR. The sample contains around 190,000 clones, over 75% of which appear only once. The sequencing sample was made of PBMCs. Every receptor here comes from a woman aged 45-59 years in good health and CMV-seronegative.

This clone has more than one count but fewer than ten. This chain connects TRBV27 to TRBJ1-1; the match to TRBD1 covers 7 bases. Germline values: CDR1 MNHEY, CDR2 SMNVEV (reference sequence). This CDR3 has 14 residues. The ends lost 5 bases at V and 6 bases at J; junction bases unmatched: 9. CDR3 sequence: CASSLGQARSEAFF. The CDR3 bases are TGTGCCAGCAGTCTAGGACAGGCGCGCTCTGAAGCTTTCTTT.

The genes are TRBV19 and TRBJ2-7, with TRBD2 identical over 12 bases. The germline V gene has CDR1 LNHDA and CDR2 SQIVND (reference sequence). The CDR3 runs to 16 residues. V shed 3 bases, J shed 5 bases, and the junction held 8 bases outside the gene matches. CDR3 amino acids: CASSMPRLAGAHEQYF. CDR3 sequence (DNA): TGTGCCAGTAGTATGCCGCGACTAGCGGGAGCCCACGAGCAGTACTTC.

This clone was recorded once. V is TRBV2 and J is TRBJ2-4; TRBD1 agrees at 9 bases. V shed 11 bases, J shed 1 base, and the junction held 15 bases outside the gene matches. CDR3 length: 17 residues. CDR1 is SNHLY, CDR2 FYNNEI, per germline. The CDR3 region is CASWGGQGKEAKNIQYF. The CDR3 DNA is TGTGCCTCCTGGGGGGGACAGGGAAAGGAGGCCAAAAACATTCAGTACTTC. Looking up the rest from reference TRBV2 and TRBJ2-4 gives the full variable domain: EPEVTQTPSHQVTQMGQEVILRCVPISNHLYFYWYRQILGQKVEFLVSFYNNEISEKSEIFDDQFSVERPDGSNFTLKIRSTKLEDSAMYFCASWGGQGKEAKNIQYFGAGTRLSVL.

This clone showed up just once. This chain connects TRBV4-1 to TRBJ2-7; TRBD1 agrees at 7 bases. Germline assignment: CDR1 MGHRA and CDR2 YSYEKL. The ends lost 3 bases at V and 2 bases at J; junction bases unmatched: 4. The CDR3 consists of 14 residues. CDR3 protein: CASSQGQPAYEQYF. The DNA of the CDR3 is TGCGCCAGCAGCCAGGGACAGCCAGCCTACGAGCAGTACTTC.

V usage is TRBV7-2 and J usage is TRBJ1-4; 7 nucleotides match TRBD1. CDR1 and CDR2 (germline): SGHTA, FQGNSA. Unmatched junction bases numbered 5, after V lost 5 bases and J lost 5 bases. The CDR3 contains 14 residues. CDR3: CASSPRDRNEKLFF. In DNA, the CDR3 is TGTGCCAGCAGCCCACGGGACAGAAATGAAAAACTGTTTTTT.

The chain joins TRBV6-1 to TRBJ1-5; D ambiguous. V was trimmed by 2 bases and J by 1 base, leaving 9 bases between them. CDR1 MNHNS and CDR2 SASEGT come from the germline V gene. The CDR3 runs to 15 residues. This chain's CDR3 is CASSEWNGSNQPQHF. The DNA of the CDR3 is TGTGCCAGCAGTGAATGGAACGGGAGCAATCAGCCCCAGCATTTT.

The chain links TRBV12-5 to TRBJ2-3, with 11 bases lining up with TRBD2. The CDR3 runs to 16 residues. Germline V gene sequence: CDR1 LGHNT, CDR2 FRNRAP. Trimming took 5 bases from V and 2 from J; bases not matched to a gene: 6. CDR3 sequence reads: CASGLGTSGDTDTQYF. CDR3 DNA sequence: TGTGCTAGTGGTCTGGGGACTAGCGGCGACACAGATACGCAGTATTTT.

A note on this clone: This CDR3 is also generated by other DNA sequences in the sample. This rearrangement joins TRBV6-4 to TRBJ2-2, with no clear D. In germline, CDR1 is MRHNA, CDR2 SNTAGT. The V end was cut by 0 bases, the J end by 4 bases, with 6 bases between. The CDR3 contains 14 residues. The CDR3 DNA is TGTGCCAGCAGTGACTCGTCAATCACCGGGGAGCTGTTTTTT. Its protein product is CASSDSSITGELFF.

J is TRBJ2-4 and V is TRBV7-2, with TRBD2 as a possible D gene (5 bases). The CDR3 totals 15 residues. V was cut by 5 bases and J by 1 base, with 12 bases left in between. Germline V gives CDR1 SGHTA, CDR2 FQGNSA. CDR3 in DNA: TGTGCCAGCAGCCCGGGGATTCCGGCCAAAAACATTCAGTACTTC. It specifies CASSPGIPAKNIQYF. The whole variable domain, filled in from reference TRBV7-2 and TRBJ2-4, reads GAGVSQSPSNKVTEKGKDVELRCDPISGHTALYWYRQSLGQGLEFLIYFQGNSAPDKSGLPSDRFSAERTGGSVSTLTIQRTQQEDSAVYLCASSPGIPAKNIQYFGAGTRLSVL.

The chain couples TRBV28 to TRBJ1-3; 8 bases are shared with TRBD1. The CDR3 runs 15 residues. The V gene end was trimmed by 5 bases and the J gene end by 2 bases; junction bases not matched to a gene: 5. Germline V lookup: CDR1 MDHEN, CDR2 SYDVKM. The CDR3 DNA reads TGTGCCAGCAGTCCACAGACAGGGGCTGGAAACACCATATATTTT. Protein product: CASSPQTGAGNTIYF.

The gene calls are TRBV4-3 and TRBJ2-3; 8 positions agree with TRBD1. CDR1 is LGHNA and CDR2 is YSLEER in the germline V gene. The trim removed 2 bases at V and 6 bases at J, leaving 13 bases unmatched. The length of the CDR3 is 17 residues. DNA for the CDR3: TGCGCCAGCAGCCAATACTCTGCAGGGGGCATTTGGGATACGCAGTATTTT. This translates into CASSQYSAGGIWDTQYF.

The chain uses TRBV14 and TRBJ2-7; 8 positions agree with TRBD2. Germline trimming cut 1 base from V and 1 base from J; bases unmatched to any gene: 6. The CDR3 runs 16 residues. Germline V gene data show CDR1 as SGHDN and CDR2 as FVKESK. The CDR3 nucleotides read TGTGCCAGCAGCCAAGGGGCCAGCGGGGGTTCCTACGAGCAGTACTTC. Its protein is CASSQGASGGSYEQYF. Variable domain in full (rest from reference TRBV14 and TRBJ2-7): EAGVTQFPSHSVIEKGQTVTLRCDPISGHDNLYWYRRVMGKEIKFLLHFVKESKQDESGMPNNRFLAERTGGTYSTLKVQPAELEDSGVYFCASSQGASGGSYEQYFGPGTRLTVT.

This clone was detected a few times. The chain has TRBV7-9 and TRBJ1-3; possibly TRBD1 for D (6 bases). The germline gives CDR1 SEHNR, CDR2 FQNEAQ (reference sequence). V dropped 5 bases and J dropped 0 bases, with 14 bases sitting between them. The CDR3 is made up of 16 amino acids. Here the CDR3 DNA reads TGTGCCAGCAGCCCTCGGGACACTAACTCTGGAAACACCATATATTTT. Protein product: CASSPRDTNSGNTIYF.

In nucleotides, the CDR3 is TGTGCCACCGACAGGAGAGATCAGCCCCAGCATTTT. It codes for CATDRRDQPQHF. The V gene is TRBV19, the J gene TRBJ1-5; D is perhaps TRBD1 (6 bases). Trimming took off 10 bases at V and 5 bases at J, with 12 bases between the two ends. The CDR3 is 12 amino acids. The germline V gene has CDR1 LNHDA and CDR2 SQIVND (reference sequence).

CDR3 protein: CASSRWQRTQYF. For the CDR3, the DNA is TGTGCCAGCAGCCGTTGGCAACGTACGCAGTATTTT. The V gene is TRBV14, the J gene TRBJ2-3; D remains unclear. Trimming shortened V by 4 bases and J by 8 bases, and 10 bases separated the two germline ends. Germline V gene sequence: CDR1 SGHDN, CDR2 FVKESK. This CDR3 region has 12 residues.

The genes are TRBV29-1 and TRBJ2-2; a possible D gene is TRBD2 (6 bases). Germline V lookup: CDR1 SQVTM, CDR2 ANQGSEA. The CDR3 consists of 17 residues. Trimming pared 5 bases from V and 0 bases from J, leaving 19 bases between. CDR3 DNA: TGCAGCGTTCGGCGAGCGGGCAGAGCAACGAACACCGGGGAGCTGTTTTTT. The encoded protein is CSVRRAGRATNTGELFF.

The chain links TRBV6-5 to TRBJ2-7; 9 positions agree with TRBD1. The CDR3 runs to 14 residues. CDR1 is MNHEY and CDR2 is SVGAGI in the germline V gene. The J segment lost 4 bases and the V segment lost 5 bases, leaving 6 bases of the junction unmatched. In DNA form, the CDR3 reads TGTGCCAGCAGTAAAGGACAGGGGAGTTACGAGCAGTACTTC. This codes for CASSKGQGSYEQYF.

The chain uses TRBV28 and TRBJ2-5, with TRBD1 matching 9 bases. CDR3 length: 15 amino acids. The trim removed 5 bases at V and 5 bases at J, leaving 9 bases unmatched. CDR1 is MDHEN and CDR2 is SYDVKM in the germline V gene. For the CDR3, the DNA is TGTGCCAGCAGTCGGTCCGGGACAGGGAAGGAGACCCAGTACTTC. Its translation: CASSRSGTGKETQYF.

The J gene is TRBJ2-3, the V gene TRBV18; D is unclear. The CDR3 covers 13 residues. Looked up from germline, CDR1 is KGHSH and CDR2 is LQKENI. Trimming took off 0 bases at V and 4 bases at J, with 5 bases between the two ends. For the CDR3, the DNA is TGTGCCAGCTCACCACCGGGCCCAGATACGCAGTATTTT. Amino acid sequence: CASSPPGPDTQYF. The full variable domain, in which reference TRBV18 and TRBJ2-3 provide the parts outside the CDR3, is NAGVMQNPRHLVRRRGQEARLRCSPMKGHSHVYWYRQLPEEGLKFMVYLQKENIIDESGMPKERFSAEFPKEGPSILRIQQVVRGDSAAYFCASSPPGPDTQYFGPGTRLTVL.

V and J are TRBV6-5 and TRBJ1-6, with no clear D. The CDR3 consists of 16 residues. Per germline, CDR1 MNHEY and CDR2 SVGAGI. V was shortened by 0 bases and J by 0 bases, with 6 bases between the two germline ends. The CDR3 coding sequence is TGTGCCAGCAGTTACTCGAGAGGCTCCTATAATTCACCCCTCCACTTT. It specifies CASSYSRGSYNSPLHF.